These 9 T cell receptor beta chains were all obtained from the same sample, sequenced in a study of cytomegalovirus exposure and HLA in healthy donors. The PCR made use of 60 Vbeta and 13 Jbeta primers. Assay used: immunoSEQ multiplex PCR; TCRdb lists only in-frame clones, some missing. The sample includes around 91,000 clones, around 80% of them seen just once. Sequenced input: PBMCs. Receptors originate from a male donor in good health and CMV-seropositive.

The CDR3 is CASSLDRLAGVEQYF. The CDR3, as DNA: TGTGCCAGCAGTTTAGACCGACTAGCGGGAGTTGAGCAGTACTTC. V usage is TRBV28 and J usage is TRBJ2-7; 12 bases match TRBD2. The CDR3 runs to 15 residues. With V trimmed by 2 bases and J by 7 bases, 6 bases remained unmatched. CDR1 and CDR2 (germline): MDHEN, SYDVKM.

The chain couples TRBV2 to TRBJ2-1; 12 positions match TRBD2. The V and J ends lost 6 bases and 2 bases, in that order; junction bases with no gene match: 2. Germline V gives CDR1 SNHLY, CDR2 FYNNEI. The CDR3 runs 15 residues. The CDR3 reads CASRRTSGAYNEQFF. The CDR3 DNA reads TGTGCCAGCAGACGGACTAGCGGGGCCTACAATGAGCAGTTCTTC.

The rearrangement joins TRBV19 to TRBJ2-1; 9 bases align to TRBD2. V lost 6 bases, J lost 7 bases, and 13 bases stayed unmatched. The germline gives CDR1 LNHDA, CDR2 SQIVND (reference sequence). The CDR3 extends over 16 amino acids. The CDR3 DNA sequence: TGTGCCAGTAGCAGACCTTATGGGCGGGAGGGTAATGAGCAGTTCTTC. It encodes CASSRPYGREGNEQFF.

This clone appeared a single time. V and J are TRBV29-1 and TRBJ2-3; a possible D gene is TRBD2 (6 bases). Germline CDR1 is SQVTM and CDR2 is ANQGSEA. The germline V and J ends were trimmed by 2 bases and 3 bases, with 12 bases remaining between them. The CDR3 length is 14 residues. CDR3 coding DNA: TGCAGCGTTGAAAATGGAGGGCCGACAGATACGCAGTATTTT. Protein product: CSVENGGPTDTQYF.

V is TRBV7-9 and J is TRBJ1-1; TRBD1 aligns across 7 bases. V lost 1 base, J lost 4 bases, and 3 bases stayed unmatched. This CDR3 is built from 14 residues. Germline V gene sequence: CDR1 SEHNR, CDR2 FQNEAQ (reference sequence). The CDR3 nucleotides are TGTGCCAGCAGCTTAGACAGGGGTGGCACTGAAGCTTTCTTT. As protein: CASSLDRGGTEAFF.

This chain joins TRBV9 and TRBJ1-1, with TRBD1 as a possible D gene (5 bases). Germline values: CDR1 SGDLS, CDR2 YYNGEE. V lost 1 base and J 1 base, leaving 11 bases between the germline ends. There are 15 residues in the CDR3. This CDR3 is CASSVRGGTNTEAFF. The CDR3 bases are TGTGCCAGCAGCGTACGGGGAGGGACGAACACTGAAGCTTTCTTT.

The chain links TRBV12-5 to TRBJ2-2; D unresolved. The ends were cut back, 6 bases at V and 1 base at J, with 6 bases in the middle. Germline values: CDR1 LGHNT, CDR2 FRNRAP. The CDR3 contains 13 residues. CDR3 nucleotide sequence: TGTGCTAGTGGGGGCAGGAACACCGGGGAGCTGTTTTTT. It yields the protein CASGGRNTGELFF. The variable domain in full, with the rest retrieved from reference TRBV12-5 and TRBJ2-2, is DARVTQTPRHKVTEMGQEVTMRCQPILGHNTVFWYRQTMMQGLELLAYFRNRAPLDDSGMPKDRFSAEMPDATLATLKIQPSEPRDSAVYFCASGGRNTGELFFGEGSRLTVL.

Written as DNA, the CDR3 is TGTGCCAGTAGTAACGGGACAGGCTATGGCTACACCTTC. Translated, it gives CASSNGTGYGYTF. The chain links TRBV19 to TRBJ1-2; 8 bases are a match to TRBD1. With 4 bases clipped from V and 4 bases from J, the junction kept 2 bases outside the gene matches. The CDR3 loop spans 13 amino acids. The V gene's germline CDR1 is LNHDA and CDR2 SQIVND (reference sequence).

V gene TRBV7-2 combines with J gene TRBJ2-1; D remains unclear. Germline CDR1 is SGHTA and CDR2 is FQGNSA. This CDR3 is 13 amino acids long. V lost 4 bases to trimming and J lost 3 bases, with 7 bases between them. CDR3 amino acids: CASSYGGYNEQFF. CDR3 bases: TGTGCCAGCAGCTACGGCGGCTACAATGAGCAGTTCTTC.